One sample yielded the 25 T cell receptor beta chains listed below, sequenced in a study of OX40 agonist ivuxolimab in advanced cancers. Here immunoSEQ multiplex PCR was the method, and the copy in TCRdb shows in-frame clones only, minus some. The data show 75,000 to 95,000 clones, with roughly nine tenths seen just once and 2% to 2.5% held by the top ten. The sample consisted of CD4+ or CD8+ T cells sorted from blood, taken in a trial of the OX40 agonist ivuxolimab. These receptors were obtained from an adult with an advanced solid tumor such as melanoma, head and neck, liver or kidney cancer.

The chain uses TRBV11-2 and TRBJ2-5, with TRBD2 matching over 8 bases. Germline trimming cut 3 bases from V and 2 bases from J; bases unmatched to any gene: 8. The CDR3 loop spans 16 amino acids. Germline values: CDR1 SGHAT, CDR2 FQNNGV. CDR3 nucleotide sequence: TGTGCCAGCAGCTTTGCGCTACTAGCGGCACAAGAGACCCAGTACTTC. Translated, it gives CASSFALLAAQETQYF. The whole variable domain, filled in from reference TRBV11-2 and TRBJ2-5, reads EAGVAQSPRYKIIEKRQSVAFWCNPISGHATLYWYQQILGQGPKLLIQFQNNGVVDDSQLPKDRFSAERLKGVDSTLKIQPAKLEDSAVYLCASSFALLAAQETQYFGPGTRLLVL.

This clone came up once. In nucleotides, the CDR3 is TGCGCCAGCAGGTATACCGGACAGGGGGAGAATGAGCAGTTCTTC. This gives the protein CASRYTGQGENEQFF. This chain connects TRBV5-1 to TRBJ2-1; TRBD1 matches 10 bases. Trimming took 5 bases from V and 7 from J; bases not matched to a gene: 9. The germline gives CDR1 SGHRS, CDR2 YFSETQ. CDR3 size: 15 residues.

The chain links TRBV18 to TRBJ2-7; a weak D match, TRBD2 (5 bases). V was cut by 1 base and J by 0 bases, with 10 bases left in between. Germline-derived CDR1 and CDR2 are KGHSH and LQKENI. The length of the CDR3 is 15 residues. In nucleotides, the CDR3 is TGTGCCAGCTCACCACAACAGCGGAGCTCCTACGAGCAGTACTTC. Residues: CASSPQQRSSYEQYF.

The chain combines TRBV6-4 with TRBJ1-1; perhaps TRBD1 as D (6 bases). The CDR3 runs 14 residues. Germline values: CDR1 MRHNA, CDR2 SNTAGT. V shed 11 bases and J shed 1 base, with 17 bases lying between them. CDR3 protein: CAYDPSDRNTEAFF. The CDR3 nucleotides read TGTGCCTACGATCCCTCGGACAGGAACACTGAAGCTTTCTTT.

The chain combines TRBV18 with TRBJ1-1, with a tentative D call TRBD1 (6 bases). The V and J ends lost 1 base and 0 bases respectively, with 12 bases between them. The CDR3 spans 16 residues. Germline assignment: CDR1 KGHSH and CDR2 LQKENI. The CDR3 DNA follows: TGTGCCAGCTCACCACTGGTTCAGGGGATGAACACTGAAGCTTTCTTT. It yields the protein CASSPLVQGMNTEAFF.

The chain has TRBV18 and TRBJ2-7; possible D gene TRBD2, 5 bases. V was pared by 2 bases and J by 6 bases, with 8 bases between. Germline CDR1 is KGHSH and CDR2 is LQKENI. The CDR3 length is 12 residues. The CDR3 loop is CASSPASCEQYF. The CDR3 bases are TGTGCCAGCTCACCAGCTAGCTGCGAGCAGTACTTC.

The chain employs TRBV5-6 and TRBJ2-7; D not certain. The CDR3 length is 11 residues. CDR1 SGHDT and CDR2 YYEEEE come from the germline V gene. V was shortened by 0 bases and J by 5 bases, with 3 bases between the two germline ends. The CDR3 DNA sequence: TGTGCCAGCAGCTTGGAGGACGAGCAGTACTTC. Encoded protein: CASSLEDEQYF.

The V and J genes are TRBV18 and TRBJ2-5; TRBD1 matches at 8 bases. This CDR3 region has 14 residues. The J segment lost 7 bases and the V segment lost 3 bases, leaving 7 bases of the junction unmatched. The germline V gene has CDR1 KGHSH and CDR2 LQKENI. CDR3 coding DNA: TGTGCCAGCTCACCGACAGGGGCCCGGTTGACCCAGTACTTC. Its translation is CASSPTGARLTQYF.

The CDR3 sequence is CASSEAGARAVKGNQPQHF. The DNA of the CDR3 is TGTGCCAGCAGTGAAGCGGGGGCACGGGCAGTGAAAGGCAATCAGCCCCAGCATTTT. The chain carries TRBV6-1 and TRBJ1-5; possible D gene TRBD1, 6 bases. Germline V gene data show CDR1 as MNHNS and CDR2 as SASEGT. The CDR3 sequence is 19 residues long. The V end lost 0 bases, the J end lost 2 bases, and 20 bases lay between the germline ends.

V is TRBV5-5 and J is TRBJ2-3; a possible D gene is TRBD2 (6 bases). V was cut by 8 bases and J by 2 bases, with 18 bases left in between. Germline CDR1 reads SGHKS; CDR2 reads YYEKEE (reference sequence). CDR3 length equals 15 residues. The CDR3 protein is CASTQSGLDTDTQYF. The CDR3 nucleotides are TGTGCCAGTACGCAATCGGGACTGGACACAGATACGCAGTATTTT.

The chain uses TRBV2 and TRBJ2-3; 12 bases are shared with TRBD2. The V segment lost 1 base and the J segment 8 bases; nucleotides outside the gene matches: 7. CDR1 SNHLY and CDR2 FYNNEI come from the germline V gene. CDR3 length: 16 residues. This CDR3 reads CASSEGASGRAGTQYF. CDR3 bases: TGTGCCAGCAGTGAAGGCGCTAGCGGGAGGGCCGGTACGCAGTATTTT. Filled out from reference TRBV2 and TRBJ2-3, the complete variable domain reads EPEVTQTPSHQVTQMGQEVILRCVPISNHLYFYWYRQILGQKVEFLVSFYNNEISEKSEIFDDQFSVERPDGSNFTLKIRSTKLEDSAMYFCASSEGASGRAGTQYFGPGTRLTVL.

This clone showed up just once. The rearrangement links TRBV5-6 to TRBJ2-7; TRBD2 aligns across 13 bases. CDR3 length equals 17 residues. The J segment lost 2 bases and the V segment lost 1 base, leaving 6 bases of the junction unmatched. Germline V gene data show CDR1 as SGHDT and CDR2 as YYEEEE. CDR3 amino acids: CASSLLQGTSGAYEQYF. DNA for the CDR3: TGTGCCAGCAGCTTGCTTCAAGGGACTAGCGGGGCCTACGAGCAGTACTTC.

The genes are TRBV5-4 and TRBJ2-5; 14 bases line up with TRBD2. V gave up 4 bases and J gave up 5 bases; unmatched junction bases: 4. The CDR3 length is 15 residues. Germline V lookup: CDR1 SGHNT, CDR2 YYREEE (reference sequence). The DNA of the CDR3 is TGTGCCAGCAGCCAGGGACTAGCGGGGGTGGAGACCCAGTACTTC. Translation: CASSQGLAGVETQYF.

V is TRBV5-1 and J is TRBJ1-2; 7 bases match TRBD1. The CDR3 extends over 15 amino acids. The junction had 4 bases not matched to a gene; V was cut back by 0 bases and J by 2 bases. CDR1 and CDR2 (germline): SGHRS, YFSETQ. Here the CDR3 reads CASSLGTGPNYGYTF. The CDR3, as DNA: TGCGCCAGCAGCTTGGGGACAGGTCCGAACTATGGCTACACCTTC.

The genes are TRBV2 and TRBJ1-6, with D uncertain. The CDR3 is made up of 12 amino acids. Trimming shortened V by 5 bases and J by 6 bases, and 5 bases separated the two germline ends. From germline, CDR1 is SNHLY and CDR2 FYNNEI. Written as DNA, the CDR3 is TGTGCCAGCAGTTTGGGTAATTCACCCCTCCACTTT. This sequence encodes CASSLGNSPLHF.

CDR3 DNA: TGTGCCAGGATGACAGGCCAGGAGACCCAGTACTTC. Protein product: CARMTGQETQYF. The chain combines TRBV19 with TRBJ2-5, with D possibly TRBD1 on 6 matching bases. V was pared by 9 bases and J by 5 bases, with 13 bases between. This CDR3 spans 12 amino acids. Germline lookup yields CDR1 LNHDA and CDR2 SQIVND (reference sequence).

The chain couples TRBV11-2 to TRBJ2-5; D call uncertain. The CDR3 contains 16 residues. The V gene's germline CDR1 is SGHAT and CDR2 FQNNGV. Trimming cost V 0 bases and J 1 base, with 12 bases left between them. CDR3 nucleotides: TGTGCCAGCAGCTTAGATCCGGTGGCGGCCCAAGAGACCCAGTACTTC. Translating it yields CASSLDPVAAQETQYF.

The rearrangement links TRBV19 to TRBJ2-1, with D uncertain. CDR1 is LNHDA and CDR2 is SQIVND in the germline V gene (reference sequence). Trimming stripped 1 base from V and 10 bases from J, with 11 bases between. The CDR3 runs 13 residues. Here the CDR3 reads CASSIGNSKEQFF. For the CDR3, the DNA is TGTGCCAGTAGTATAGGAAATTCTAAGGAGCAGTTCTTC.

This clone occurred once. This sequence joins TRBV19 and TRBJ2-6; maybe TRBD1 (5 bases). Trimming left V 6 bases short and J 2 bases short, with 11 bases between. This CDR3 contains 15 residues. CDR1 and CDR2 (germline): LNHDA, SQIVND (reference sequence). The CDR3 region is CASRKGVTGANVLTF. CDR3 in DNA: TGTGCCAGTAGAAAAGGGGTTACTGGGGCCAACGTCCTGACTTTC.

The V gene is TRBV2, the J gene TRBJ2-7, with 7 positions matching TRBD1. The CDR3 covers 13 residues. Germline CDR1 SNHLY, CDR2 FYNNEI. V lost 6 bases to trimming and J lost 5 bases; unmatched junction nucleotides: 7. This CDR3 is CASSQTGFNEQYF. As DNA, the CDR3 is TGTGCCAGCAGCCAGACAGGGTTCAACGAGCAGTACTTC.

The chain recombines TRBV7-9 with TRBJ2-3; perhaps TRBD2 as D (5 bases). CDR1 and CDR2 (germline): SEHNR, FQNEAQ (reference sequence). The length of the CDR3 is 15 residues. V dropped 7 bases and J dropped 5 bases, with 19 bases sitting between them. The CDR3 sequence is CASTERRSTQDTQYF. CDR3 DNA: TGTGCCAGCACCGAACGGAGGAGTACTCAAGATACGCAGTATTTT.

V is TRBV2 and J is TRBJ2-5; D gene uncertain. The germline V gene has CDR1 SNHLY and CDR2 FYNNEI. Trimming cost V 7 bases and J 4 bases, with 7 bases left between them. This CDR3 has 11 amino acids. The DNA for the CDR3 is TGTGCCAGCAAGGGAACAGAGACCCAGTACTTC. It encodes CASKGTETQYF.

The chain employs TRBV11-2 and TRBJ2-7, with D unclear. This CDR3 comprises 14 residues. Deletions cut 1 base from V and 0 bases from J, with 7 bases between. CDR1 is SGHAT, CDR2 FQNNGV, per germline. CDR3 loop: CASSLGRASYEQYF. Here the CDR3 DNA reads TGTGCCAGCAGCTTAGGGCGAGCCTCCTACGAGCAGTACTTC.

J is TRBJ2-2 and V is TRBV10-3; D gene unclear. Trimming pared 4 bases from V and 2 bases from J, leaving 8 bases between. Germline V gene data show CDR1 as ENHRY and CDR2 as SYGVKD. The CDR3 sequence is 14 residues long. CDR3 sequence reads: CAISGRPNTGELFF. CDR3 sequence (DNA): TGTGCCATCAGTGGTCGACCCAACACCGGGGAGCTGTTTTTT.

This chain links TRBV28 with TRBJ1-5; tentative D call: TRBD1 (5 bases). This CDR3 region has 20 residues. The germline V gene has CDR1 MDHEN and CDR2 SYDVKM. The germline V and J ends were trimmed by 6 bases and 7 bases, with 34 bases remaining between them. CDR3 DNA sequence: TGTGCCAGCAGCTCTGTTCCGGGACGGAGGCCCATGTTGTCAAGACAGCCCCAGCATTTT. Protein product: CASSSVPGRRPMLSRQPQHF.